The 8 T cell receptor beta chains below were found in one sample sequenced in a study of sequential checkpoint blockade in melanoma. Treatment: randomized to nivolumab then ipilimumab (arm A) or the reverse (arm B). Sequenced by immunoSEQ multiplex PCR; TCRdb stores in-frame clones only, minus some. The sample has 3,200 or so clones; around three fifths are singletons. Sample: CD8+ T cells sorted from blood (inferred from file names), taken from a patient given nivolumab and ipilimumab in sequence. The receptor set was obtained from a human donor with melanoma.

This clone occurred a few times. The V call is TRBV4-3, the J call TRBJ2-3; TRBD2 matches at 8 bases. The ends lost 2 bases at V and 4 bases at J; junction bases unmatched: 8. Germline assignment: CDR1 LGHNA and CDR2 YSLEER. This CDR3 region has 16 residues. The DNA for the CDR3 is TGCGCCAGCAGCCAATTCGGGGGGGGTTTTTCAGATACGCAGTATTTT. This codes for CASSQFGGGFSDTQYF.

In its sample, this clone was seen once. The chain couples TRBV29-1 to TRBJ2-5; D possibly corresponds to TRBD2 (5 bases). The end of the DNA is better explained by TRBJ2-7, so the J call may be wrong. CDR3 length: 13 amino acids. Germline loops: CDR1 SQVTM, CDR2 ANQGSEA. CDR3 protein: CSVVRGNTYEQYF. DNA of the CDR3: TGCAGCGTTGTACGGGGTAATACCTACGAGCAGTACTTC.

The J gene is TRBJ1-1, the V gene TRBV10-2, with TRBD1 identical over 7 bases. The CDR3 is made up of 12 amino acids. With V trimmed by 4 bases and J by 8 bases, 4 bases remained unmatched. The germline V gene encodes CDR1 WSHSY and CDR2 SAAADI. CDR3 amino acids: CASSVTGWEAFF. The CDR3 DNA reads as TGCGCCAGCAGTGTGACAGGGTGGGAAGCTTTCTTT.

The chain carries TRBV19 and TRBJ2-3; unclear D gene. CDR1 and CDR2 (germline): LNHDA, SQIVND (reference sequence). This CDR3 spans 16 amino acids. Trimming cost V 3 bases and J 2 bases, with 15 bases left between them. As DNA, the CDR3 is TGTGCCAGTAGTATTATGTCTAGTCTGAACACAGATACGCAGTATTTT. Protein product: CASSIMSSLNTDTQYF. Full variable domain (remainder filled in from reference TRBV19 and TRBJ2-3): DGGITQSPKYLFRKEGQNVTLSCEQNLNHDAMYWYRQDPGQGLRLIYYSQIVNDFQKGDIAEGYSVSREKKESFPLTVTSAQKNPTAFYLCASSIMSSLNTDTQYFGPGTRLTVL.

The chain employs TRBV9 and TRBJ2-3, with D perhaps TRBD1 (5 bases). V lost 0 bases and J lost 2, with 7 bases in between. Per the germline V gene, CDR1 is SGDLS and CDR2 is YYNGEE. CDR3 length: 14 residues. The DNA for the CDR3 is TGTGCCAGCAGCGTAGCAGGGCCCACAGATACGCAGTATTTT. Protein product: CASSVAGPTDTQYF.

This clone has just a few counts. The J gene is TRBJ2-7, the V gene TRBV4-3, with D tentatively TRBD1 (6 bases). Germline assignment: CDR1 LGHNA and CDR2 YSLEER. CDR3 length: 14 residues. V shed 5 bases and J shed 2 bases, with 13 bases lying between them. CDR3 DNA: TGCGCCAGCAGCTTGTTTCAGGGGCCCTACGAGCAGTACTTC. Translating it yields CASSLFQGPYEQYF.

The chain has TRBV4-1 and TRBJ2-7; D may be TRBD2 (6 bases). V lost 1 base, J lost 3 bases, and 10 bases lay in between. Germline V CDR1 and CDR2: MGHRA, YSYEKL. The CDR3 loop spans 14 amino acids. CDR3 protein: CASSQASDYYEQYF. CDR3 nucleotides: TGCGCCAGCAGCCAAGCGTCGGACTACTACGAGCAGTACTTC.

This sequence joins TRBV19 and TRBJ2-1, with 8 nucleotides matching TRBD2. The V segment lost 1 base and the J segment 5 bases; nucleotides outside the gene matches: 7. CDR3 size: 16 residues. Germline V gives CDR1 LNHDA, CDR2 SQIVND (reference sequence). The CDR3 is CASSIVVWRGDNEQFF. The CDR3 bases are TGTGCCAGTAGTATAGTAGTCTGGCGGGGGGACAATGAGCAGTTCTTC.